This T cell receptor beta chain came from a study of cytomegalovirus exposure and HLA in healthy donors. PCR involved 60 Vbeta and 13 Jbeta primers. Clones were read by immunoSEQ multiplex PCR, and TCRdb kept only the in-frame ones, dropping some. The specimen's table records roughly 120,000 clones. The CDR3 is 20 amino acids. V lost 1 base and J lost 5, with 26 bases in between. The germline CDR1 and CDR2 sequences are LGHNA and YSLEER. Sequencing was done on a sample of PBMCs. The TCR comes from a man between 25 and 39 years old in good health and CMV-seronegative. The chain has TRBV4-3 and TRBJ2-2, with a weak D call TRBD1 (6 bases). This chain's CDR3 is CASSQGSKKRFLRGTGELFF. The DNA of the CDR3 is TGCGCCAGCAGCCAAGGCTCTAAGAAGCGGTTCCTTAGGGGGACCGGGGAGCTGTTTTTT.